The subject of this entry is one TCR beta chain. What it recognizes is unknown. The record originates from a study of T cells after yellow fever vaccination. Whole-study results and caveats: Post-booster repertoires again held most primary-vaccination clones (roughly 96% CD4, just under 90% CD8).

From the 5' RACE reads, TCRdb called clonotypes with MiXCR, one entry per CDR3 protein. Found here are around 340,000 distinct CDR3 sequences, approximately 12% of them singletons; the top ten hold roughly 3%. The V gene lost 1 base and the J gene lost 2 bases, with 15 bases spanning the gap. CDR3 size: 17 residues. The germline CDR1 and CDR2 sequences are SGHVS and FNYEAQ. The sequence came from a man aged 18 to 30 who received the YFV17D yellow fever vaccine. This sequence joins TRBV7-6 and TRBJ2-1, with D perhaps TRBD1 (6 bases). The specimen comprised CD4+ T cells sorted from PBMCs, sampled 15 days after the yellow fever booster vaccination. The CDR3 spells CASSLGGGQRPYNEQFF. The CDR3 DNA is TGTGCCAGCAGCTTAGGAGGTGGACAGCGTCCCTACAATGAGCAGTTCTTC.